This TCR beta chain stems from a study of blood T cell repertoires in COVID-19. Study processing details: Amplified reference gene primers provided the basis for estimating nucleated cell counts. Profiling relied on immunoSEQ multiplex PCR, and the TCRdb table lists in-frame clones only, not all of them. The V and J calls and clone size were taken over from that table, and D and trimming were inferred from the DNA. The sample lists approximately 160,000 clones, less than 90% occurring once. Trimming pared 0 bases from V and 3 bases from J, leaving 12 bases between. This CDR3 has 15 residues. From germline, CDR1 is ENHRY and CDR2 SYGVKD. The study drew participants aged about 18 to 89 years from 20 to 30 US areas.

The sample comprised PBMCs or T cells enriched from blood (not recorded which). The chain combines TRBV10-3 with TRBJ2-7; TRBD1 might be the D (6 bases). The origin of this receptor is a woman in her forties or fifties who had recovered from COVID-19. The CDR3 DNA follows: TGTGCCATCAGTGAGTCGGGAAGGGGGAGCTACGAGCAGTACTTC. Translated, it gives CAISESGRGSYEQYF.